These 26 T cell receptor beta chains were all obtained from the same sample, sequenced in a study of Ad26.COV2.S vaccination and SARS-CoV-2 variants. This table comes from immunoSEQ multiplex PCR, and its TCRdb copy is limited to in-frame clones, with some not included. Of nearly 400,000 clones in the sample, roughly 90% were seen once. Treatment specified: roughly 18 received Ad26.COV2.S at low or high dose, single or two shots; 5 received placebo; per-sample allocation not given. Sampling occurred on day 63 after the first vaccine or placebo injection. The sequencing here drew on peripheral blood, taken in a trial of Ad26.COV2.S vaccine versus placebo. Receptor source: a person aged 18-65 years who received the Ad26.COV2.S COVID-19 vaccine or a placebo.

This clone came up a few times. The chain is built from TRBV2 and TRBJ1-5; 11 bases agree with TRBD1. Looked up from germline, CDR1 is SNHLY and CDR2 is FYNNEI. V was clipped by 3 bases and J by 5 bases; unmatched bases: 6. The CDR3 is made up of 16 amino acids. The CDR3: CASSDRDRGAYQPQHF. DNA for the CDR3: TGTGCCAGCAGTGACCGGGACAGGGGGGCCTATCAGCCCCAGCATTTT.

For this clone: This CDR3 is also generated by other DNA sequences in the sample. CDR3 sequence reads: CAWSVGGELFF. The DNA of the CDR3 is TGTGCCTGGAGTGTAGGCGGGGAGCTGTTTTTT. This chain joins TRBV30 and TRBJ2-2; D remains ambiguous. V lost 0 bases to trimming and J lost 7 bases, with 3 bases between them. The CDR3 has 11 amino acids. Looked up from germline, CDR1 is GTSNPN and CDR2 is SVGIG (reference sequence).

A note on this clone: The junction does not match germline at one end; this may be a read error. The chain carries TRBV11-3 and TRBJ2-5, with no clear D. CDR1 and CDR2 (germline): SGHNT, YENEEA. This CDR3 contains 13 residues. The CDR3 sequence is CASSPGIQGTQYF. CDR3 coding DNA: TGTGCCAGCAGCCCAGGCATCCAAGGGACCCAGTACTTC.

The chain combines TRBV5-1 with TRBJ2-3; 14 bases are a match to TRBD2. The CDR3 runs to 19 residues. Per the germline V gene, CDR1 is SGHRS and CDR2 is YFSETQ. V was clipped by 3 bases and J by 1 base; unmatched bases: 10. CDR3 nucleotide sequence: TGCGCCAGCAGCTCCGAGACTAGCGGGAGGGCCTGGGGCACAGATACGCAGTATTTT. Its translation is CASSSETSGRAWGTDTQYF.

This clone appeared a single time. Distinct nucleotide sequences in the sample also encode this CDR3. The chain has TRBV12-3 or TRBV12-4 and TRBJ2-4; D remains ambiguous. The CDR3 runs to 13 residues. The ends were cut back, 1 base at V and 0 bases at J, with 1 base in the middle. The CDR3 sequence: CASSLVAKNIQYF. In nucleotides, the CDR3 is TGTGCCAGCAGTTTAGTAGCCAAAAACATTCAGTACTTC.

This clone was found a few times. The chain employs TRBV30 and TRBJ1-5; no clear D. The CDR3 extends over 13 amino acids. From germline, CDR1 is GTSNPN and CDR2 SVGIG (reference sequence). The ends were cut back, 0 bases at V and 5 bases at J, with 8 bases in the middle. CDR3 in amino acids: CAWSVKGDQPQHF. In DNA, the CDR3 is TGTGCCTGGAGTGTGAAGGGAGATCAGCCCCAGCATTTT.

The chain couples TRBV28 to TRBJ2-1; D is perhaps TRBD2 (6 bases). Germline V gene data show CDR1 as MDHEN and CDR2 as SYDVKM. Trimming pared 5 bases from V and 5 bases from J, leaving 19 bases between. This CDR3 has 16 residues. In nucleotides, the CDR3 is TGTGCCAGCAGTCCAGCGGGTGGGGGTAGGGACAATGAGCAGTTCTTC. This translates into CASSPAGGGRDNEQFF. The complete variable domain, with remaining parts taken from reference TRBV28 and TRBJ2-1, reads DVKVTQSSRYLVKRTGEKVFLECVQDMDHENMFWYRQDPGLGLRLIYFSYDVKMKEKGDIPEGYSVSREKKERFSLILESASTNQTSMYLCASSPAGGGRDNEQFFGPGTRLTVL.

J is TRBJ2-4 and V is TRBV3-1 (or the pseudogene TRBV3-2), with D uncertain. This CDR3 comprises 14 residues. Germline CDR1 reads LGHDT; CDR2 reads YNNKEL (reference sequence). V lost 1 base, J lost 2 bases, and 6 bases lay in between. CDR3 nucleotides: TGTGCCAGCAGCCAAGTGTTAACCAAAAACATTCAGTACTTC. This translates into CASSQVLTKNIQYF.

The chain carries TRBV6-5 and TRBJ2-1; maybe TRBD2 (5 bases). V lost 7 bases to trimming and J lost 8 bases, with 12 bases between them. Germline CDR1 is MNHEY and CDR2 is SVGAGI. The CDR3 is made up of 12 amino acids. Here the CDR3 reads CASKDLVDEQFF. The CDR3 DNA follows: TGTGCCAGCAAGGACTTGGTGGATGAGCAGTTCTTC.

This chain uses TRBV28 with TRBJ2-7, with D perhaps matching TRBD1 or TRBD2 (7 bases each). CDR3 length equals 13 residues. Trimming pared 2 bases from V and 6 bases from J, leaving 11 bases between. Germline V CDR1 and CDR2: MDHEN, SYDVKM. CDR3 nucleotides: TGTGCCAGCAGTTTAACAGGGGAGGGCGAGCAGTACTTC. It yields the protein CASSLTGEGEQYF.

Written as DNA, the CDR3 is TGTGCCAGCAGACGTAGCGGGAGAGGGGGCTACGAGCAGTACTTC. Amino acid sequence: CASRRSGRGGYEQYF. The chain is built from TRBV6-5 and TRBJ2-7; 9 bases align to TRBD2. V was pared by 6 bases and J by 3 bases, with 9 bases of the junction left unmatched. CDR3 size: 15 residues. CDR1 is MNHEY and CDR2 is SVGAGI in the germline V gene.

CDR3 nucleotide sequence: TGTGCCAGTAGTGTGACGGGACCGCCCGAAGGGCAGTTCTTC. Its translation is CASSVTGPPEGQFF. V usage is TRBV19 and J usage is TRBJ2-1; D possibly matches TRBD1 or TRBD2 (5 bases each). This CDR3 contains 14 residues. V gave up 5 bases and J gave up 12 bases, with 20 bases separating them. Germline CDR1 and CDR2: LNHDA and SQIVND (reference sequence). The complete variable domain, with remaining parts taken from reference TRBV19 and TRBJ2-1, reads DGGITQSPKYLFRKEGQNVTLSCEQNLNHDAMYWYRQDPGQGLRLIYYSQIVNDFQKGDIAEGYSVSREKKESFPLTVTSAQKNPTAFYLCASSVTGPPEGQFFGPGTRLTVL.

The V call is TRBV5-1, the J call TRBJ2-7, with a tentative D call TRBD1 (6 bases). The V end was cut by 5 bases, the J end by 2 bases, with 14 bases between. The CDR3 is made up of 14 amino acids. CDR1 and CDR2 (germline): SGHRS, YFSETQ. DNA for the CDR3: TGCGCCAGCAGACGGACGGACAGAGCCTACGAGCAGTACTTC. Translation gives CASRRTDRAYEQYF.

The chain joins TRBV3-1 (or the pseudogene TRBV3-2) to TRBJ1-2, with a weak D call TRBD1 (5 bases). V lost 1 base and J 4 bases, leaving 7 bases between the germline ends. Germline CDR1 is LGHDT and CDR2 is YNNKEL (reference sequence). The CDR3 loop spans 13 amino acids. The CDR3: CASSQGGPYGYTF. CDR3 sequence (DNA): TGTGCCAGCAGCCAAGGGGGCCCCTATGGCTACACCTTC.

The chain has TRBV19 and TRBJ1-5; 7 nucleotides line up with TRBD1. The length of the CDR3 is 13 residues. The V gene's germline CDR1 is LNHDA and CDR2 SQIVND (reference sequence). J gave up 4 bases and V 6 bases, and 3 bases lay outside the gene matches. This chain's CDR3 is CASSLTGNQPQHF. CDR3 nucleotides: TGTGCCAGTAGCTTGACAGGGAATCAGCCCCAGCATTTT.

The chain joins TRBV5-1 to TRBJ2-2; D could derive from TRBD1 or TRBD2 (5 bases each). This CDR3 has 15 amino acids. CDR1 and CDR2 (germline): SGHRS, YFSETQ. V was pared by 5 bases and J by 6 bases, with 17 bases between. DNA of the CDR3: TGCGCCAGCAGTCCCGAGGGGTTCCAAGCCGGGGAGCTGTTTTTT. Translation gives CASSPEGFQAGELFF.

This chain's CDR3 is CASGGVAETVGTQYF. CDR3 DNA sequence: TGTGCCAGCGGGGGGGTAGCGGAAACGGTGGGGACCCAGTACTTC. The genes are TRBV2 and TRBJ2-5; the match to TRBD2 covers 7 bases. CDR1 and CDR2 from the germline V gene are SNHLY and FYNNEI. The length of the CDR3 is 15 residues. V trimming: 8 bases; J trimming: 7 bases; junction bases outside the gene matches: 16.

The chain couples TRBV4-1 to TRBJ2-2; D uncertain. V was cut by 7 bases and J by 3 bases, with 12 bases left in between. CDR3 length: 14 amino acids. Germline assignment: CDR1 MGHRA and CDR2 YSYEKL. CDR3 residues: CASTSSRDTGELFF. DNA of the CDR3: TGCGCCAGCACGTCGAGTCGGGACACCGGGGAGCTGTTTTTT.

The chain carries TRBV2 and TRBJ2-3; TRBD2 agrees at 11 bases. The CDR3 is 18 amino acids. V was pared by 4 bases and J by 7 bases, with 16 bases of the junction left unmatched. The germline V gene encodes CDR1 SNHLY and CDR2 FYNNEI. CDR3 region: CASSVITGGLAARNTQYF. The DNA of the CDR3 is TGTGCCAGCAGTGTAATAACCGGGGGACTAGCGGCACGGAATACGCAGTATTTT.

The V call is TRBV5-4, the J call TRBJ2-2; the D call may be TRBD1 or TRBD2 (6 bases each). The V end lost 3 bases, the J end lost 5 bases, and 14 bases lay between the germline ends. Germline V gene data show CDR1 as SGHNT and CDR2 as YYREEE (reference sequence). The CDR3 length is 15 residues. The CDR3 DNA sequence: TGTGCCAGCAGCTCGGGGGCGGGACCGACCGGGGAGCTGTTTTTT. Its protein is CASSSGAGPTGELFF.

On this clone itself: Germline is not matched at one junction end, which may reflect a read error. The V call is TRBV6-5, the J call TRBJ2-6; 9 bases map to TRBD1. CDR3 length equals 16 residues. The germline CDR1 and CDR2 sequences are MNHEY and SVGAGI. Here the CDR3 reads CASTYYRGHGANVLTF. The CDR3 DNA follows: TGTGCCAGCACTTACTACAGGGGGCATGGGGCCAACGTCCTGACTTTC.

The chain uses TRBV2 and TRBJ1-2; D may be TRBD1 (5 bases). The germline V gene has CDR1 SNHLY and CDR2 FYNNEI. This CDR3 has 12 residues. V shed 3 bases and J shed 8 bases, with 10 bases lying between them. The CDR3 sequence is CASSDQGSGYTF. The CDR3 DNA follows: TGTGCCAGCAGTGATCAGGGATCGGGCTACACCTTC.

The J gene is TRBJ2-7, the V gene TRBV24-1; D may be TRBD1 (5 bases). Germline CDR1 and CDR2: KGHDR and SFDVKD. The CDR3 covers 11 residues. Trimming stripped 9 bases from V and 6 bases from J, with 11 bases between. CDR3 sequence (DNA): TGTGCCACCGGGGTGGGGCGCGAGCAGTACTTC. It translates to CATGVGREQYF.

V usage is TRBV28 and J usage is TRBJ2-5; no firm D call. Germline CDR1 reads MDHEN; CDR2 reads SYDVKM. Trimming took 6 bases from V and 2 from J, leaving 13 bases between them. CDR3 length: 14 residues. CDR3 in amino acids: CASRKGGLQETQYF. The DNA of the CDR3 is TGTGCCAGCAGAAAGGGCGGATTACAAGAGACCCAGTACTTC.

The V call is TRBV5-1, the J call TRBJ2-7; 7 bases line up with TRBD2. CDR1 is SGHRS, CDR2 YFSETQ, per germline. V lost 0 bases and J lost 6; bases outside the gene matches: 12. This CDR3 contains 16 residues. DNA of the CDR3: TGCGCCAGCAGCTTGGGGGAAGGAGGGAGGGCCGTCGAGCAGTACTTC. It encodes CASSLGEGGRAVEQYF.

The gene calls are TRBV5-1 and TRBJ2-3; either TRBD1 or TRBD2 may fit D (6 bases each). Looked up from germline, CDR1 is SGHRS and CDR2 is YFSETQ. Trimming shortened V by 4 bases and J by 2 bases, and 17 bases separated the two germline ends. This CDR3 has 16 amino acids. The CDR3: CASSPGADPDTDTQYF. Written as DNA, the CDR3 is TGCGCCAGCAGCCCGGGGGCGGATCCTGACACAGATACGCAGTATTTT.